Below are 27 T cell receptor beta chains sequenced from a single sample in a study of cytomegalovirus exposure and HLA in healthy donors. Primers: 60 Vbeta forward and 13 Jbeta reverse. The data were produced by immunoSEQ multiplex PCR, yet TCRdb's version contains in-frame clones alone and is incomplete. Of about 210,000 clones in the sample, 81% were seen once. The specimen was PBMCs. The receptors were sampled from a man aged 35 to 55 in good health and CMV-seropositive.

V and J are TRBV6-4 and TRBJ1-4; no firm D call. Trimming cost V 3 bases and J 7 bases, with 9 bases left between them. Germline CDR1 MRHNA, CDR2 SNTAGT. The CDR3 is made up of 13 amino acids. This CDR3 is CASSEVTGEKLFF. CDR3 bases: TGTGCCAGCAGTGAGGTCACGGGTGAAAAACTGTTTTTT.

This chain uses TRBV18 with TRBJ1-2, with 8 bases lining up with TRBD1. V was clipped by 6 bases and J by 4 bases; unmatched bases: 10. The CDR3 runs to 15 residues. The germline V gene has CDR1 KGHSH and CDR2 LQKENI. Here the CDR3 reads CASSQTQGDFYGYTF. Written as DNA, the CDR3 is TGTGCCAGCTCTCAAACACAGGGGGATTTCTATGGCTACACCTTC.

CDR3 amino acids: CASSLEGGGGYNEQFF. Written as DNA, the CDR3 is TGCGCCAGCAGCTTGGAGGGCGGGGGGGGATACAATGAGCAGTTCTTC. This chain joins TRBV5-1 and TRBJ2-1; 9 bases align to TRBD2. This CDR3 has 16 amino acids. With V trimmed by 0 bases and J by 4 bases, 5 bases remained unmatched. Germline V gene sequence: CDR1 SGHRS, CDR2 YFSETQ.

The CDR3 bases are TGTGCCAGCAGCGTACAGGGACGGGAGACCCAGTACTTC. It specifies CASSVQGRETQYF. This chain uses TRBV5-8 with TRBJ2-5, with D tentatively TRBD1 (6 bases). Germline V gene data show CDR1 as SGHTS and CDR2 as YDEGEE. The CDR3 loop spans 13 amino acids. V shed 4 bases and J shed 5 bases, with 12 bases lying between them.

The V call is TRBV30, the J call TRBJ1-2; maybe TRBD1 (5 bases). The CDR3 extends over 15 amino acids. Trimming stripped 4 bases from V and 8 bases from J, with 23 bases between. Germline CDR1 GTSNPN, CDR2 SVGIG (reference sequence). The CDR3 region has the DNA TGTGCCTGGACGGTCAGGGCGACGGATGCGGGGGGCTACACCTTC. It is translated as CAWTVRATDAGGYTF. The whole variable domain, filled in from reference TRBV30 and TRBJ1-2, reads SQTIHQWPATLVQPVGSPLSLECTVEGTSNPNLYWYRQAAGRGLQLLFYSVGIGQISSEVPQNLSASRPQDRQFILSSKKLLLSDSGFYLCAWTVRATDAGGYTFGSGTRLTVV.

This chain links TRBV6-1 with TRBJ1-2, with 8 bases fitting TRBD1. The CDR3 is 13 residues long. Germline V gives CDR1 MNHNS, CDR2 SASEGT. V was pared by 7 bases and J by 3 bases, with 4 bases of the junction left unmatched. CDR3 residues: CASMDRADYGYTF. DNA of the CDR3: TGTGCCAGCATGGACAGGGCCGACTATGGCTACACCTTC.

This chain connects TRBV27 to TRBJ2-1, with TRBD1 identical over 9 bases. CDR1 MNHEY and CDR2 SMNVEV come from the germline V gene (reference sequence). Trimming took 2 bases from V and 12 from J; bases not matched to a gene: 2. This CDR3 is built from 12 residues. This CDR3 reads CASSLKTGGQFF. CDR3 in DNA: TGTGCCAGCAGTTTAAAGACAGGGGGGCAGTTCTTC.

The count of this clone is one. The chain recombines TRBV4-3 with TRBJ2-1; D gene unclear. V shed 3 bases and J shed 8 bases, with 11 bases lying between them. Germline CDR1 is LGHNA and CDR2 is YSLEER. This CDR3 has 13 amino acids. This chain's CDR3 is CASSQVLTYEQFF. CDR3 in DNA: TGCGCCAGCAGCCAGGTCCTCACATATGAGCAGTTCTTC.

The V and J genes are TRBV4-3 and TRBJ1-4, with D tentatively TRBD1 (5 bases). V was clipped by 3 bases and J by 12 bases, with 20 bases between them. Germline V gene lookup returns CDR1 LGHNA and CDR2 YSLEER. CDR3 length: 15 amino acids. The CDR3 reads CASSHTTGGMRELFF. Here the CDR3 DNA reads TGCGCCAGCAGCCATACAACGGGGGGGATGAGGGAACTGTTTTTT.

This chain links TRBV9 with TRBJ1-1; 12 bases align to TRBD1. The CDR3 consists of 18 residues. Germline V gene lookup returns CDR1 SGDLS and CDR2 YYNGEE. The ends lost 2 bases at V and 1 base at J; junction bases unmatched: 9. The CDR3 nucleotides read TGTGCCAGCAGCGTGTCCGGGACAGGGGGCTCTAGGAACACTGAAGCTTTCTTT. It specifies CASSVSGTGGSRNTEAFF.

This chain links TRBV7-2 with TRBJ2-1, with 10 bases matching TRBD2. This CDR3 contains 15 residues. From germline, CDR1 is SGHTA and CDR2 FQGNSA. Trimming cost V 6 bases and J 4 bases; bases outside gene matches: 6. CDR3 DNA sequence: TGTGCCAGCAGAACTATACTAGCGGGATACAATGAGCAGTTCTTC. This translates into CASRTILAGYNEQFF.

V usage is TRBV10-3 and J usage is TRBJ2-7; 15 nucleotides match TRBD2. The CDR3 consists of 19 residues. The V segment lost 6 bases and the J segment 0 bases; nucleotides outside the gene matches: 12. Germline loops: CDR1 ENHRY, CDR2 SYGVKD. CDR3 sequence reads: CAISARGLAGGRSSYEQYF. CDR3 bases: TGTGCCATCAGCGCCCGGGGACTAGCGGGAGGTCGAAGCTCCTACGAGCAGTACTTC.

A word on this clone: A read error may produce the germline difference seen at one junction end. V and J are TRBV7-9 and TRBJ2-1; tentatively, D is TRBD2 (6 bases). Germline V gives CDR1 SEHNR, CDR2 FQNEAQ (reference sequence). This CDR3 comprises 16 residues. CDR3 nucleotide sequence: TGTTCCAGCAGCCGATGGTCTAGCGCGAGTAGCAATGAGCAGTTCTTC. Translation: CSSSRWSSASSNEQFF.

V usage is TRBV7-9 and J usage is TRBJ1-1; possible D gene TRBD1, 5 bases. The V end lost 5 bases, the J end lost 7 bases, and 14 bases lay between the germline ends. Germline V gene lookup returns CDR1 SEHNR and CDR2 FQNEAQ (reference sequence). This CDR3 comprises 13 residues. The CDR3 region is CASSPRQLLEAFF. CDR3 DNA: TGTGCCAGCAGCCCCCGACAGCTACTTGAAGCTTTCTTT.

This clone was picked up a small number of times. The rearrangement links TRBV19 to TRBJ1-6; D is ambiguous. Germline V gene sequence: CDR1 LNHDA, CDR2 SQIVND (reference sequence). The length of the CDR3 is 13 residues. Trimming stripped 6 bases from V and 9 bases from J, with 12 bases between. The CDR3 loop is CASSLLEGSPLHF. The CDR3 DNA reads TGTGCCAGTAGCCTCTTAGAGGGTTCACCCCTCCACTTT.

CDR3 in amino acids: CASSLNRGSRTDTQYF. The CDR3 nucleotides are TGTGCCAGCTCACTAAACAGGGGGTCCCGCACAGATACGCAGTATTTT. The chain couples TRBV18 to TRBJ2-3, with 8 bases fitting TRBD1. This CDR3 region has 16 residues. The V segment lost 4 bases and the J segment 1 base; nucleotides outside the gene matches: 7. The V gene's germline CDR1 is KGHSH and CDR2 LQKENI.

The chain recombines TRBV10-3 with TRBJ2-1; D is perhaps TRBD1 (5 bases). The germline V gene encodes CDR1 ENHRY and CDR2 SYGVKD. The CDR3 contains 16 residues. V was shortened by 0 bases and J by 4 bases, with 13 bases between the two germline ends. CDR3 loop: CAISESERGWYNEQFF. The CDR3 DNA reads TGTGCCATCAGTGAGTCTGAAAGGGGCTGGTACAATGAGCAGTTCTTC.

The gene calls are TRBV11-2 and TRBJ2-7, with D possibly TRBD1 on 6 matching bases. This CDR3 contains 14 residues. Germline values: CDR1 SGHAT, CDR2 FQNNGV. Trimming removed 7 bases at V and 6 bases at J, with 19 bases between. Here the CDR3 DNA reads TGTGCCAGCACCGGACTCACAGGGCTGGGCGAGCAGTACTTC. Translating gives CASTGLTGLGEQYF.

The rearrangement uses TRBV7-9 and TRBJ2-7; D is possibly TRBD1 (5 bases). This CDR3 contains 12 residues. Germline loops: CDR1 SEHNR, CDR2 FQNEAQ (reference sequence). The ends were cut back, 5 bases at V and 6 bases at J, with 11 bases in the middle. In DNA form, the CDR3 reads TGTGCCAGCAGCCCCCAGGGCGGCGAGCAGTACTTC. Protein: CASSPQGGEQYF.

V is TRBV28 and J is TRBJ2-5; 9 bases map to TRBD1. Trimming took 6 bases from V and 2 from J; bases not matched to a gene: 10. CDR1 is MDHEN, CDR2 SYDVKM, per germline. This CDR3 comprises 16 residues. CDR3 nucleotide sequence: TGTGCCAGCAGCCTATTTGGGACAGGGAGACAAGAGACCCAGTACTTC. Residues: CASSLFGTGRQETQYF.

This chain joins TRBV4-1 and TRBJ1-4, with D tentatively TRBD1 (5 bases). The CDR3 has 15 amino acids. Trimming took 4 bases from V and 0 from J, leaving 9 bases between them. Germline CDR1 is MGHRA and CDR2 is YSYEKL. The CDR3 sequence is CASSPDRATNEKLFF. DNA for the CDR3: TGCGCCAGCAGCCCCGACAGAGCAACTAATGAAAAACTGTTTTTT.

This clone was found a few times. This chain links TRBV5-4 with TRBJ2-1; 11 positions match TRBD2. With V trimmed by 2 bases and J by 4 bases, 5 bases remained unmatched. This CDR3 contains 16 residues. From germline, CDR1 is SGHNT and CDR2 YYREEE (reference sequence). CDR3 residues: CASSLPTSGVYNEQFF. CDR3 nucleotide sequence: TGTGCCAGCAGCTTACCGACTAGCGGGGTATACAATGAGCAGTTCTTC.

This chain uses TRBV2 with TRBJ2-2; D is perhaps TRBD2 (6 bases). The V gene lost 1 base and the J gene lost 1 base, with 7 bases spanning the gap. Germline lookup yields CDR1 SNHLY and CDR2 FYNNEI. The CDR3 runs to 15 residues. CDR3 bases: TGTGCCAGCAGTGAAGGGGGAGGGAACACCGGGGAGCTGTTTTTT. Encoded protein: CASSEGGGNTGELFF.

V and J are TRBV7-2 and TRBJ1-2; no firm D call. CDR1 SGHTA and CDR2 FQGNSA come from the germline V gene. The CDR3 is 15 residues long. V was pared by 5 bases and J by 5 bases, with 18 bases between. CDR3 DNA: TGTGCCAGCAGCCCCCGTAACTCCGACACGTATGGCTACACCTTC. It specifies CASSPRNSDTYGYTF.

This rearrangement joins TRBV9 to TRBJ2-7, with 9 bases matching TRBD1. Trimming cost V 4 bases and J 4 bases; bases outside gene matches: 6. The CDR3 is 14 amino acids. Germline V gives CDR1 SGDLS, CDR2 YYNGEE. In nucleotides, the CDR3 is TGTGCCAGCAGCCCACGACAGGGGGGTTACGAGCAGTACTTC. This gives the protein CASSPRQGGYEQYF.

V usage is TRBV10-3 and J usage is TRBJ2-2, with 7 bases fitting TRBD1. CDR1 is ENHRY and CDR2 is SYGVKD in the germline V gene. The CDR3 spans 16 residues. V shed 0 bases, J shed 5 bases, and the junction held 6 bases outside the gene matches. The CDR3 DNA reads TGTGCCATCAGTGAGTCAGCAGACAGGGAAACCGGGGAGCTGTTTTTT. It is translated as CAISESADRETGELFF.

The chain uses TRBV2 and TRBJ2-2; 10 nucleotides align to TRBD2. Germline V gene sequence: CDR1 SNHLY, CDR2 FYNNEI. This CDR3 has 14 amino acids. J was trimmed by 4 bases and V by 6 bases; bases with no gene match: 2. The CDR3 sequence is CASRSSGSTGELFF. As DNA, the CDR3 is TGTGCCAGCAGGTCTAGCGGGAGCACCGGGGAGCTGTTTTTT.